The 17 T cell receptor beta chains below all came from one sample that was sequenced in a study of T cell repertoires in cytomegalovirus infection. TCRdb processed the reads anew with MiXCR; each CDR3 protein has one entry. Among 150,000 to 200,000 distinct CDR3 sequences, approximately 17% were seen once, and the ten largest hold approximately 25%. The specimen sequenced was CD8+ T cells from PBMCs. The receptors were sampled from a human donor in good health (CMV status not recorded). Some clones in this sample may be carry-over from other donors' samples.

This clonotype was seen only a few times. The chain carries TRBV10-1 and TRBJ1-1; no firm D call. With 3 bases removed from V and 3 bases from J, the gap between germline ends came to 14 bases. The CDR3 is made up of 15 amino acids. Germline V CDR1 and CDR2: WNHNN, SYGVQD (reference sequence). Written as DNA, the CDR3 is TGCGCCAGCAGTGACCAACCCGGCCAAGACACTGAAGCTTTCTTT. It translates to CASSDQPGQDTEAFF.

This clonotype has more than one count but fewer than ten. This sequence joins TRBV30 and TRBJ2-7; 8 nucleotides agree with TRBD1. Germline CDR1 is GTSNPN and CDR2 is SVGIG (reference sequence). With V trimmed by 1 base and J by 3 bases, 14 bases remained unmatched. The CDR3 has 17 residues. In DNA form, the CDR3 reads TGTGCCTGGAGTGCTTTACACTCGGGACAGGCTCTCTACGAGCAGTACTTC. This sequence encodes CAWSALHSGQALYEQYF.

J is TRBJ1-1 and V is TRBV30; D is unresolved. This CDR3 is 12 amino acids long. Germline values: CDR1 GTSNPN, CDR2 SVGIG (reference sequence). Trimming took 1 base from V and 0 from J, leaving 3 bases between them. The CDR3 nucleotides are TGTGCCTGGAGTGAGGTGAACACTGAAGCTTTCTTT. It codes for CAWSEVNTEAFF.

This clonotype was seen more than once but under ten times. V usage is TRBV28 and J usage is TRBJ2-3; weak D call: TRBD2 (7 bases). Germline lookup yields CDR1 MDHEN and CDR2 SYDVKM. With 3 bases removed from V and 6 bases from J, the gap between germline ends came to 22 bases. The CDR3 is 17 amino acids. The CDR3 protein is CASSFPLGGGRSDTQYF. CDR3 in DNA: TGTGCCAGCAGTTTCCCCTTAGGCGGGGGCCGATCGGATACGCAGTATTTT.

The chain links TRBV27 to TRBJ2-5; 11 bases align to TRBD2. The germline gives CDR1 MNHEY, CDR2 SMNVEV (reference sequence). With 7 bases clipped from V and 5 bases from J, the junction kept 12 bases outside the gene matches. This CDR3 spans 16 amino acids. CDR3 sequence (DNA): TGTGCCAGCACCACTTCGCGGACTAGCGGGCGGGAGACCCAGTACTTC. As protein: CASTTSRTSGRETQYF.

The chain is built from TRBV7-2 and TRBJ2-1; the match to TRBD2 covers 8 bases. The CDR3 has 16 amino acids. Germline trimming cut 5 bases from V and 8 bases from J; bases unmatched to any gene: 14. Per the germline V gene, CDR1 is SGHTA and CDR2 is FQGNSA. The CDR3 DNA is TGTGCCAGCAGCCCAACAGTCCAAGCGGGGGCATATGAGCAGTTCTTC. The encoded protein is CASSPTVQAGAYEQFF.

This clonotype was detected a few times. The genes are TRBV19 and TRBJ2-1; possibly TRBD1 for D (5 bases). CDR3 size: 16 residues. Germline values: CDR1 LNHDA, CDR2 SQIVND (reference sequence). Trimming left V 5 bases short and J 6 bases short, with 20 bases between. CDR3 DNA: TGTGCCAGTAGTCGGCTGGACATCGTAGAGAGCAATGAGCAGTTCTTC. It translates to CASSRLDIVESNEQFF.

This chain uses TRBV5-6 with TRBJ2-7; D possibly matches TRBD1 or TRBD2 (5 bases each). The CDR3 runs 16 residues. V lost 3 bases and J 3 bases, leaving 19 bases between the germline ends. CDR1 is SGHDT and CDR2 is YYEEEE in the germline V gene. The CDR3 sequence: CASSYSTGTLIYEQYF. The CDR3 region has the DNA TGTGCCAGCAGCTACTCGACCGGGACCCTTATCTACGAGCAGTACTTC.

The table lists this clonotype with a few counts. This chain connects TRBV6-2 or TRBV6-3 to TRBJ2-7; D is uncertain. The V end lost 3 bases, the J end lost 2 bases, and 11 bases lay between the germline ends. The CDR3 runs 14 residues. Germline CDR1 and CDR2: MNHEY and SVGEGT. The CDR3 protein is CASSYGGLTYEQYF. The CDR3 DNA is TGTGCCAGCAGTTATGGCGGCCTTACCTACGAGCAGTACTTC.

This clonotype was detected a few times. In nucleotides, the CDR3 is TGTGCCACCAGCGGTCCGACGCCATCCTACGAGCAGTACTTC. Protein: CATSGPTPSYEQYF. The chain combines TRBV15 with TRBJ2-7, with D unclear. Trimming shortened V by 5 bases and J by 1 base, and 12 bases separated the two germline ends. Germline CDR1 is LNHNV and CDR2 is YYDKDF (reference sequence). The CDR3 is made up of 14 amino acids. Full variable domain (remainder filled in from reference TRBV15 and TRBJ2-7): DAMVIQNPRYQVTQFGKPVTLSCSQTLNHNVMYWYQQKSSQAPKLLFHYYDKDFNNEADTPDNFQSRRPNTSFCFLDIRSPGLGDTAMYLCATSGPTPSYEQYFGPGTRLTVT.

The chain employs TRBV7-2 and TRBJ2-3; 13 bases line up with TRBD2. J lost 2 bases, V lost 4 bases, and 3 bases had no gene match. This CDR3 comprises 16 residues. Germline V gene lookup returns CDR1 SGHTA and CDR2 FQGNSA. The CDR3 coding sequence is TGTGCCAGCAGCTCGGGACTAGCGGGGCTCACAGATACGCAGTATTTT. Its protein product is CASSSGLAGLTDTQYF.

This clonotype was detected a few times. This chain connects TRBV10-3 to TRBJ2-1; 7 nucleotides align to TRBD2. CDR3 length: 17 amino acids. From germline, CDR1 is ENHRY and CDR2 SYGVKD. With V trimmed by 0 bases and J by 3 bases, 8 bases remained unmatched. The CDR3 DNA sequence: TGTGCCATCAGTGAGTCGGGGGGGAAAGGCATCTACAATGAGCAGTTCTTC. Amino acids: CAISESGGKGIYNEQFF.

This clonotype was detected ten times or more. The CDR3 end shows no conserved phenylalanine or tryptophan, and so a read error is likely. It is unclear where the CDR3 begins or ends on the DNA, so no DNA is shown, and the CDR3 is as TCRdb lists it. This chain connects TRBV23-1 to TRBJ2-7; the DNA was not compared with TRBD2, the D call given in the table. TRBV23-1 is filed as an ORF, its function uncertain. Counting both end residues, the CDR3 totals 9 amino acids. This chain's CDR3 is CASSQSGAL.

This chain links TRBV28 with TRBJ1-1; a possible D gene is TRBD1 (5 bases). Trimming took 5 bases from V and 8 from J, leaving 18 bases between them. CDR1 MDHEN and CDR2 SYDVKM come from the germline V gene. The CDR3 extends over 14 amino acids. Here the CDR3 DNA reads TGTGCCAGCAGTCCCCTGGGGCCGTGGATCGAAGCTTTCTTT. Translated: CASSPLGPWIEAFF. Complete variable domain (other parts from reference TRBV28 and TRBJ1-1): DVKVTQSSRYLVKRTGEKVFLECVQDMDHENMFWYRQDPGLGLRLIYFSYDVKMKEKGDIPEGYSVSREKKERFSLILESASTNQTSMYLCASSPLGPWIEAFFGQGTRLTVV.

This clonotype has only a few counts. This chain joins TRBV29-1 and TRBJ2-1; D is perhaps TRBD2 (6 bases). CDR3 length equals 16 residues. V lost 4 bases to trimming and J lost 0 bases, with 16 bases between them. Germline V gene sequence: CDR1 SQVTM, CDR2 ANQGSEA. The CDR3 sequence: CSVVGLRRSSYNEQFF. In DNA, the CDR3 is TGCAGCGTTGTGGGACTCCGCAGGAGCTCCTACAATGAGCAGTTCTTC.

This clonotype was seen more than once but under ten times. The chain couples TRBV7-8 to TRBJ2-5, with 12 bases fitting TRBD2. V lost 4 bases to trimming and J lost 5 bases; unmatched junction nucleotides: 5. The CDR3 has 15 residues. Looked up from germline, CDR1 is SGHVS and CDR2 is FQNEAQ. This chain's CDR3 is CASSSTSGGSETQYF. CDR3 coding DNA: TGTGCCAGCAGCTCGACTAGCGGGGGATCGGAGACCCAGTACTTC. Using reference TRBV7-8 and TRBJ2-5 for the parts outside the CDR3, the full variable domain is GAGVSQSPRYKVAKRGQDVALRCDPISGHVSLFWYQQALGQGPEFLTYFQNEAQLDKSGLPSDRFFAERPEGSVSTLKIQRTQQEDSAVYLCASSSTSGGSETQYFGPGTRLLVL.

This clonotype was observed a few times. Here the CDR3 reads CASSFPDRGEDEQYF. CDR3 nucleotides: TGTGCCAGCAGCTTCCCTGACAGGGGGGAGGACGAGCAGTACTTC. This chain uses TRBV7-9 with TRBJ2-7; 9 bases map to TRBD1. Germline assignment: CDR1 SEHNR and CDR2 FQNEAQ (reference sequence). This CDR3 has 15 amino acids. V lost 3 bases and J lost 5; bases outside the gene matches: 8.